Below, one TCR beta chain is given with its context. The antigen it recognizes is unknown. The DNA is omitted, as the CDR3 cannot be located on it reliably, and the CDR3 follows TCRdb's listing. These data originate in a study of cytomegalovirus exposure and HLA in healthy donors (TCRdb year 2017). In the study overall: An earlier analysis of approximately 590 of the donors reported 250 to 300 Gb of sequence data and more than 90 million unique TCR beta sequences from about 180 million T cells. An early release covering roughly 600 HLA-typed donors comprised about 290 gigabases of sequencing data and approximately 80 million unique TCR sequences. Among the roughly 400 genotyped donors, more than 70% belonged to the genetic ancestry cluster associated with self-reported Caucasian donors. The aim of the study was to test whether cataloging public T cell receptors could identify signatures of past pathogen exposure. The T cell repertoires of 700 or so subjects were profiled by immunosequencing and related to cytomegalovirus serostatus. Along with the approximately 600-subject first cohort, a separate validation cohort of over a hundred different subjects was used. High-throughput TCR immunosequencing, statistical association of individual TCRs with disease status, and machine learning were combined to predict cytomegalovirus infection status. To study patterns of TCR occurrence, a later analysis re-analyzed previously published TCR beta repertoires from around 700 donors and added high-resolution HLA genotyping. Rather than drawing on any new phenotypic data, the later analysis identified candidate immune exposures from TCR beta sequences and the way those sequences occurred across donors. An earlier analysis of around 580 of the donors used high-throughput TCR beta sequencing to judge whether each TCR beta V gene segment behaved as functional or pseudogenic. Donor age, sex, ethnicity and CMV serostatus were compiled together with the repertoire data. A later genetic analysis took genome-wide SNP genotypes for about 55% of the 666 donors and used that subset as a discovery cohort. Every discovery cohort repertoire had been produced on one sequencing platform. Class I and class II HLA loci were covered by the typing at four-digit resolution. The number of typed donors differed by locus: roughly 620-640 for A, B, C, DRB1 and DQB1; some 500 for DQA1; approximately 600 for DPA1; and roughly 490 for DPB1. Because of strong linkage in the cohort, four to six DR-DQ haplotypes were treated as single units for association and clustering. On average, around 240,000 unique TCR beta nucleotide sequences were sequenced per donor among several hundred genotyped donors of the cohort, with around 19% of those sequences being non-productive.

The CDR3 contains 17 residues, cysteine and phenylalanine counted. Library construction relied on the immunoSEQ multiplex PCR assay. For the multiplex PCR, a mixture combining 60 forward primers for TCR Vbeta segments and 13 reverse primers for TCR Jbeta segments was used. A multiplex PCR assay on genomic DNA amplified the CDR3 region of rearranged TCR beta genes. The Illumina HiSeq System was used to sequence the amplified TCR beta libraries as 87-base-pair reads. Per the original workflow: In a later analysis, 70 million to 95 million unique TCR beta chains were counted across the roughly 670 repertoires, and about 10 million of these chains were shared by at least two donors. Raw reads were error-corrected and collapsed into unique sequences by a nearest-neighbor algorithm in which closely related sequences were merged to remove PCR and sequencing errors. CDR3 sequences were aligned to IMGT reference sequences to assign V, D and J gene segments. For a sequence to be retained, at least a six-nucleotide match to both a V gene segment and a J gene segment was required. Rearrangements were classified as productive when the CDR3 lacked stop codons and remained in frame with V and J, and all other rearrangements were classified as non-productive. Following IMGT convention, CDR3 was defined as the stretch from the second conserved V-encoded cysteine up to the conserved J-encoded phenylalanine. In an earlier analysis of 550 to 650 of the donors, sequences lacking an unambiguous match to a single V gene segment were excluded. An earlier analysis of a few hundred of the donors called V segments functional above 56.7% productive rearrangements and segregating when the between-donor standard deviation exceeded 5%. A statistical classification framework was built for diagnosing cytomegalovirus status from the catalog of TCR beta chain sequences. V and J gene assignment, in a later analysis, came from comparing TCR nucleotide sequences with IMGT/GENE-DB human TR gene sequences. The TCRdist pipeline was used in a later analysis to assign CDR3 sequences and most-parsimonious VDJ recombination scenarios. A later analysis defined each TCR beta chain by its CDR3 amino acid sequence plus V-gene family, and excluded reads lacking a unique V-gene family. In a later analysis, nearly 600 highly shared, low-generation-probability nucleotide sequences were removed to address suspected cross-contamination and a sequencing artifact. In a later analysis, a clonal expansion index was calculated for each public chain from normalized within-repertoire ranks of inferred template counts. In a later analysis, generation probabilities were computed with a VDJ recombination model fitted to out-of-frame rearrangements, and the resulting probabilities were checked against IGoR. Hypergeometric tests were used in a later analysis to score TCR-TCR, TCR-HLA and TCR-CMV co-occurrence, with a repertoire-size bias correction applied to the TCR pairs. In a later analysis, false discovery rates were estimated by permuting HLA or CMV assignments 20 times. In a later analysis, co-occurring TCRs were grouped using DBSCAN, with TCRdist sequence similarity added in when clustering inside HLA-allele-positive subsets. Repertoires with fewer than 30,000 or more than 120,000 public chains were left out of co-occurrence clustering, as were a few repertoires with anomalous nucleotide sharing. In TCRdb, the immuneACCESS table is reduced to in-frame sequences with V and J assigned. These tables do not hold every clone; where another copy was compared, an unresolved V gene accounts for under half, and the others remain unexplained. That table supplies the V and J calls and clone size; D and trimming were determined from the DNA. This sample is represented by 150,000 to 200,000 clones; around 76% of them were singletons. Roughly 1.9% of the sample is taken by the ten largest.

General findings and caveats noted by the study authors: Some IMGT-functional V segments, including TRBV6-2 and TRBV6-3, could not be told apart with the 87-base-pair reads, so those segments were excluded. In a later analysis, most CMV-associated TCR beta chains were found to appear HLA-restricted, with HLA associations seemingly driven largely by CMV exposure. A cluster of highly shared sequence variants was judged likely to be a technical artifact of the sequencing pipeline. In a later analysis, the rate of TCR association differed among HLA loci, with DRB1 alleles having the most associated TCRs and HLA-C alleles having the fewest. The earlier analysis of approximately 540 of the donors excluded roughly 16 rarely observed V segments, including chromosome 9 orphons, because counts were too low. Because HLA typing was unavailable for some donors at each locus, only the typed subset was used in association tests. An earlier analysis of some 590 of the donors showed that most TCR beta V segments appeared in productive rearrangements either about 90% or about 30% of the time, which broadly matched IMGT annotations. Most TCR sequences were observed very rarely across donors, whereas some public TCRs were present in many individuals. For the cohort, immune exposure information was limited to CMV serostatus. Sequencing depth was assumed to be roughly uniform across donors in the presence/absence analyses, though that assumption may not hold. Linkage disequilibrium might explain the correlated functional status among segregating V segments, but an unknown experimental factor could not be ruled out. In a later analysis, over 15,000 TCR beta sequences were associated with specific HLA alleles at a false discovery rate of 0.05. V-gene and J-gene trimming of TCR beta chains was associated with a missense DCLRE1C variant in a later genetic analysis, and the association was replicated in an independent cohort. In both the original and validation cohorts, the classifier was reported to diagnose cytomegalovirus status with high specificity and sensitivity. A further reported finding was that TCR beta sequences accurately predicted the HLA-A and HLA-B alleles for most subjects in the first cohort. According to a later genetic analysis, donors in an Asian-associated ancestry cluster had fewer N-insertions in productive TCRs than the approximately 630-donor mean. In a later analysis, HLA-associated TCR beta chains were found to be more clonally expanded and to have lower generation probabilities than equally common non-associated chains. The authors suggested that the approach could potentially be extended to other disease states and immunological phenotypes. In vitro tests confirmed that a few of the cytomegalovirus-associated TCR beta chains recognize cytomegalovirus antigens. Only TCR beta chains were sequenced in this cohort, and the absence of alpha or paired-chain data limited detectable features. Several of the top co-occurrence clusters appeared to be linked to parvovirus B19, influenza, CMV and Epstein-Barr virus, according to a later analysis. The study gave a list of under 200 TCR beta chains associated with cytomegalovirus. Assigning TCR associations to individual alleles was difficult when HLA alleles, especially DR and DQ, strongly co-occurred.

The cohort comprised fewer than 700 healthy bone marrow donors. Cohort members were all nominally healthy when sampled, although unrecorded immune exposures were likely present. The donor was CMV seronegative and belonged to the group of roughly 330 seronegative cohort members. Each donor provided a peripheral blood sample, and peripheral blood mononuclear cells were used for TCR beta sequencing. Genomic DNA extraction from the blood cell samples was performed with the Qiagen DNeasy Blood Extraction Kit. The chain employs TRBV21-1 and TRBJ2-1; the D call of TRBD2 is as the table states it, not checked on the DNA. TRBV21-1 has pseudogene status. This clonotype was sampled from a female donor in good health and CMV-seronegative. Sequencing input: PBMCs. CDR3 region: CASSKVGSGSSYNEQFF.